This is a list of T cell receptor beta chains from one sample in a study of type 1 regulatory T cells. TCRdb called the reads again in MiXCR, with one record for every CDR3 protein. Counted here are roughly 20,000 distinct CDR3 sequences, roughly 10% occurring once; the ten biggest clones make up approximately 2.5%. The sample was CD4+ T cells, either the whole sample or a sorted fraction (not recorded which). The source is a human donor in good health. Both conserved end residues are part of each CDR3. Fields, in order: CDR3 protein, CDR3 DNA, D gene, J gene, V gene, clone size. A D gene is named only where the DNA matches it firmly. For some rows the clone size is stated as once, few or many, or as a class when expanded; others skip it.

CDR3 protein: CASSSFPSRTGTSGLLTDTQYF
CDR3 DNA: TGCGCCAGCAGCTCCTTCCCATCCAGGACCGGGACTAGCGGGTTATTGACAGATACGCAGTATTTT
D gene: TRBD2
J gene: TRBJ2-3
V gene: TRBV5-1
clone size: few

CDR3 protein: CAISESASTAKNIQYF
CDR3 DNA: TGTGCCATCAGTGAGTCCGCATCGACGGCCAAAAACATTCAGTACTTC
D gene: .
J gene: TRBJ2-4
V gene: TRBV10-3
clone size: medium-sized

CDR3 protein: CSARSPGQPNQPQHF
CDR3 DNA: TGCAGTGCTAGATCGCCGGGACAGCCGAATCAGCCCCAGCATTTT
D gene: TRBD1
J gene: TRBJ1-5
V gene: TRBV20-1
clone size: many

CDR3 protein: CASSLKGWSRTSYNEQFF
CDR3 DNA: TGTGCCAGCAGCTTAAAAGGGTGGTCGCGGACTAGTTACAATGAGCAGTTCTTC
D gene: TRBD2
J gene: TRBJ2-1
V gene: TRBV7-3
clone size: .

CDR3 protein: CSARDSAGSYNSPLHF
CDR3 DNA: TGCAGTGCTAGAGATTCAGCGGGATCATATAATTCACCCCTCCACTTT
D gene: .
J gene: TRBJ1-6
V gene: TRBV20-1
clone size: .

CDR3 protein: CASSIGFFRQGYGQPQHF
CDR3 DNA: TGTGCCAGTAGTATAGGCTTCTTCCGACAGGGGTATGGACAGCCCCAGCATTTT
D gene: TRBD1
J gene: TRBJ1-5
V gene: TRBV19
clone size: .

CDR3 protein: CASSLPLAALRNEQFF
CDR3 DNA: TGTGCCAGCAGCCTCCCCCTAGCGGCCCTTCGTAATGAGCAGTTCTTC
D gene: TRBD2
J gene: TRBJ2-1
V gene: TRBV5-4
clone size: many

CDR3 protein: CASSKGGTQYEQYF
CDR3 DNA: TGTGCCAGCAGCAAGGGGGGGACCCAATACGAGCAGTACTTC
D gene: .
J gene: TRBJ2-7
V gene: TRBV7-2
clone size: many

CDR3 protein: CASSITGTSELDNEQFF
CDR3 DNA: TGTGCCAGCAGCATTACCGGGACTAGCGAACTAGACAATGAGCAGTTCTTC
D gene: TRBD2
J gene: TRBJ2-1
V gene: TRBV7-9
clone size: many

CDR3 protein: CASSRYRELFF
CDR3 DNA: TGTGCCAGCAGTCGATACCGGGAGCTGTTTTTT
D gene: .
J gene: TRBJ2-2
V gene: TRBV7-2
clone size: .

CDR3 protein: CASSLAGFNSPLHF
CDR3 DNA: TGTGCCAGCAGCTTAGCGGGATTTAATTCACCCCTCCACTTT
D gene: .
J gene: TRBJ1-6
V gene: TRBV7-2
clone size: medium-sized

CDR3 protein: CASSQSGTSGNWQFF
CDR3 DNA: TGTGCCAGCAGCCAATCCGGGACTAGCGGGAACTGGCAGTTCTTC
D gene: TRBD2
J gene: TRBJ2-1
V gene: TRBV4-2
clone size: many

CDR3 protein: CASSSEGGTGELFF
CDR3 DNA: TGTGCCAGCAGCTCAGAGGGGGGCACCGGGGAGCTGTTTTTT
D gene: .
J gene: TRBJ2-2
V gene: TRBV9
clone size: .

CDR3 protein: CASSLQPGQGGTGELFF
CDR3 DNA: TGCGCCAGCAGCTTGCAACCGGGACAGGGAGGTACCGGGGAGCTGTTTTTT
D gene: TRBD1
J gene: TRBJ2-2
V gene: TRBV5-1
clone size: many

CDR3 protein: CASSLLGPEAGELFF
CDR3 DNA: TGTGCCAGCAGCTTATTAGGCCCCGAGGCCGGGGAGCTGTTTTTT
D gene: .
J gene: TRBJ2-2
V gene: TRBV7-2
clone size: few

CDR3 protein: CAATRKGGTNTGELFF
CDR3 DNA: TGTGCCGCTACCCGGAAAGGGGGGACGAACACCGGGGAGCTGTTTTTT
D gene: .
J gene: TRBJ2-2
V gene: TRBV19
clone size: many

CDR3 protein: CASSYDRGGNSPLHF
CDR3 DNA: TGTGCCAGCAGTTACGACAGAGGGGGGAATTCACCCCTCCACTTT
D gene: .
J gene: TRBJ1-6
V gene: TRBV6-5
clone size: many